This TCR beta chain was captured in a study of blood T cell repertoires in COVID-19. Source study methods: Amplification of reference gene primers provided the estimated nucleated cell counts. This table comes from immunoSEQ multiplex PCR, and its TCRdb copy is limited to in-frame clones, with some not included. The D gene and trimming were derived from the DNA, and the V and J assignments and clone size from that table. Found here are about 250,000 clones, 80% to 90% of them singletons; the top ten hold around 3.1%. This study enrolled people aged 18 to 89 from roughly 24 US geographic areas. The study assigned cohorts using participant-reported clinical history. Germline V gives CDR1 LNHDA, CDR2 SQIVND (reference sequence). This CDR3 has 13 residues. V lost 3 bases, J lost 4 bases, and 7 bases lay in between.

The chain combines TRBV19 with TRBJ1-5, with a tentative D call TRBD1 (5 bases). Specimen: PBMCs or T cells enriched from blood (not recorded which). This TCR came from a middle-aged woman who had been exposed to COVID-19. CDR3 region: CASSIRANQPQHF. The CDR3 DNA reads as TGTGCCAGTAGTATCAGGGCTAATCAGCCCCAGCATTTT.